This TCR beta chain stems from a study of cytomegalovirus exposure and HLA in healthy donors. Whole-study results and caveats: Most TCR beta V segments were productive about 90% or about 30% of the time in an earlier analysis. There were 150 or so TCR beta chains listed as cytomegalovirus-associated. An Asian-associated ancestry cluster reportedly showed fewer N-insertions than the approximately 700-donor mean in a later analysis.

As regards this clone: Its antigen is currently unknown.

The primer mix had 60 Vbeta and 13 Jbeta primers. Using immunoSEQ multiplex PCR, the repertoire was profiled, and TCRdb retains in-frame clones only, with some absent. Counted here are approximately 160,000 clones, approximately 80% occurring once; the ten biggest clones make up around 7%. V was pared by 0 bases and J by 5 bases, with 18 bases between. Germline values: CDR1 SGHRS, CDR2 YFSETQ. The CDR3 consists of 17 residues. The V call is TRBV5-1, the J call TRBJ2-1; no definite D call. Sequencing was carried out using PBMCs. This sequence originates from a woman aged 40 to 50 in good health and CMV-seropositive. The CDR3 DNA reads TGCGCCAGCAGCTTGGCGACTCCTTCTAGAAATAACAATGAGCAGTTCTTC. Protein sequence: CASSLATPSRNNNEQFF.